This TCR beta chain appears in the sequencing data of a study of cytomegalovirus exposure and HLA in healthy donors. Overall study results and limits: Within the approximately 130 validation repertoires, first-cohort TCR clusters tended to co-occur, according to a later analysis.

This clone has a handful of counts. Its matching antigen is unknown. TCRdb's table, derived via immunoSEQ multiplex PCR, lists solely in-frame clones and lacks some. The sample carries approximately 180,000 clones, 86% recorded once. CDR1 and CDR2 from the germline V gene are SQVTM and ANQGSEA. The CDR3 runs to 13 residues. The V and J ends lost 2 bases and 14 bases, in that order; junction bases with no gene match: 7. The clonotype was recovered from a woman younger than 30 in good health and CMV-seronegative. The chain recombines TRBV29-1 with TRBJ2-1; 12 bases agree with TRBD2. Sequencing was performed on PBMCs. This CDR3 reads CSVEIGLAGYEFF. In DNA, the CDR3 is TGCAGCGTTGAAATAGGACTAGCGGGGTATGAGTTCTTC.